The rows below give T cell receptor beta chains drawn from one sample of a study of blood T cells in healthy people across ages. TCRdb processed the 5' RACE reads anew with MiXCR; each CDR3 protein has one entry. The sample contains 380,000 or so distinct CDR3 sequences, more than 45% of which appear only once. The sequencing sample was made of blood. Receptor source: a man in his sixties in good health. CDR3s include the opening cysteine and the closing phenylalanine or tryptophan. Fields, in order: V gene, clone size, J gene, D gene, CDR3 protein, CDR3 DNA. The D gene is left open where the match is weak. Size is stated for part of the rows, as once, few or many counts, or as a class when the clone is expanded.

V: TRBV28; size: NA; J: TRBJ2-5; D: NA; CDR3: CASSGLGRWETQYF; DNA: TGTGCCAGCAGTGGGCTGGGGAGGTGGGAGACCCAGTACTTC
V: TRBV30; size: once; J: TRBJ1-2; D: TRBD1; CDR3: CAYHRDRGSANYGYTF; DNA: TGTGCCTACCACCGGGACAGGGGATCCGCTAACTATGGCTACACCTTC
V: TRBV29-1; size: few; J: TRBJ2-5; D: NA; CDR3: CSVVLIQETQYF; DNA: TGCAGCGTTGTACTTATCCAAGAGACCCAGTACTTC
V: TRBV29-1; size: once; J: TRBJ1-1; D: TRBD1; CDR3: CSVLRDRGRRTEAFF; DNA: TGCAGCGTCCTTAGGGACAGGGGGCGAAGAACTGAAGCTTTCTTT
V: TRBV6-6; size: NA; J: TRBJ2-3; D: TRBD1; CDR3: CASSYPDRGSSTDTQYF; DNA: TGTGCCAGCAGTTACCCTGACAGGGGGAGTAGCACAGATACGCAGTATTTT
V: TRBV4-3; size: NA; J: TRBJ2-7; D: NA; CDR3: CASSPGVAHTSGNEQYF; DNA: TGCGCCAGCAGCCCCGGGGTAGCGCACACTTCGGGCAATGAGCAGTACTTC
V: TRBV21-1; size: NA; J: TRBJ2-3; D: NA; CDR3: CASSNSGRAEADTQYF; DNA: TGTGCCAGCAGTAACTCGGGAAGGGCTGAGGCAGATACGCAGTATTTT
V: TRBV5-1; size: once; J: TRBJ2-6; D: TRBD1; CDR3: CASRSRQGSNSGANVLTF; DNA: TGCGCCAGCAGGAGCCGACAGGGGTCTAACTCTGGGGCCAACGTCCTGACTTTC
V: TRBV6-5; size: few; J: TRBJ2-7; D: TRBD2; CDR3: CASSTRLAGDYEQYF; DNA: TGTGCCAGCAGTACTCGACTAGCGGGAGACTACGAGCAGTACTTC
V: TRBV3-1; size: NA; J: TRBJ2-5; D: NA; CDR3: CASSQGGFETQYF; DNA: TGTGCCAGCAGCCAAGGGGGGTTCGAGACCCAGTACTTC
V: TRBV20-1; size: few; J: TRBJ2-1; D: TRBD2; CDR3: CSARPRETSAISYNEQFF; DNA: TGCAGTGCTAGACCCCGAGAAACTAGCGCCATCTCCTACAATGAGCAGTTCTTC
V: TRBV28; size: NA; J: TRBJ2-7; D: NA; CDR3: CASSPAGCEQYF; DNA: TGTGCCAGCAGTCCGGCAGGGTGCGAGCAGTACTTC
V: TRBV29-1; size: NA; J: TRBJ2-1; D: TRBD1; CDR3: CSVELQRTGRSYNEQFF; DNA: TGCAGCGTTGAACTTCAGAGGACAGGACGGTCCTACAATGAGCAGTTCTTC
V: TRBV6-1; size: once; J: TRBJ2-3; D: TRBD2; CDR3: CASTLAGGPDTQYF; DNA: TGTGCCAGCACCCTAGCGGGAGGGCCGGATACGCAGTATTTT
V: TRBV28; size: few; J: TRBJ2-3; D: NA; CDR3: CASGTEGEGTDTQYF; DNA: TGTGCCAGTGGCACCGAAGGGGAAGGCACAGATACGCAGTATTTT
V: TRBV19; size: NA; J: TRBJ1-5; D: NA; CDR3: CASSDRYQPQHF; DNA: TGTGCCAGTAGTGACAGGTATCAGCCCCAGCATTTT
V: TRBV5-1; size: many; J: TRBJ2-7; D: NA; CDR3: CASSLDGTSTYEQYF; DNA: TGCGCCAGCAGCTTAGACGGGACATCCACCTACGAGCAGTACTTC
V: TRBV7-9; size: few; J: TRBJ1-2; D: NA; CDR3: CASSSSGVPLGYTF; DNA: TGTGCCAGCAGCTCCTCCGGCGTACCTCTGGGCTACACCTTC
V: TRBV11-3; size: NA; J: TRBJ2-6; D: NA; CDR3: CASSLGRKSGANVLTF; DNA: TGTGCCAGCAGCCTGGGACGGAAGTCTGGGGCCAACGTCCTGACTTTC
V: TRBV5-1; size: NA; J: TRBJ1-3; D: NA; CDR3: CASSLASRGGNTIYF; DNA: TGCGCCAGCAGCTTGGCATCGCGTGGTGGAAACACCATATATTTT
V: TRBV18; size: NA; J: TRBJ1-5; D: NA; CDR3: CASSSSGRNQPQHF; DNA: TGTGCCAGCTCATCTTCGGGGCGCAATCAGCCCCAGCATTTT
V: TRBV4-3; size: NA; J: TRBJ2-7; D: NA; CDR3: CASSQGLYYEQYF; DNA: TGCGCCAGCAGCCAAGGCCTCTACTACGAGCAGTACTTC
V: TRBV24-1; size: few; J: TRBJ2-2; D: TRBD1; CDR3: CATSDRDSPNTGELFF; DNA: TGTGCCACCAGTGACAGGGACAGCCCGAACACCGGGGAGCTGTTTTTT
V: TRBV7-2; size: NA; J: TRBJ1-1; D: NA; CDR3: CASSPLRGTEAFF; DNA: TGTGCCAGCAGCCCCCTGAGGGGCACTGAAGCTTTCTTT
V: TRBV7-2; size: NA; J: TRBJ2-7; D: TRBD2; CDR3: CASSPVAGGLYEQYF; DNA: TGTGCCAGCAGCCCTGTAGCGGGCGGACTCTACGAGCAGTACTTC
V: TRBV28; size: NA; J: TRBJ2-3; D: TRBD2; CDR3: CATILAGDLTDTQYF; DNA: TGTGCCACCATACTAGCGGGAGATCTTACAGATACGCAGTATTTT
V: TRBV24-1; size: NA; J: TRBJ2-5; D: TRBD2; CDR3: CATSDPGLAGGETQYF; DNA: TGTGCCACCAGTGATCCCGGACTAGCGGGAGGAGAGACCCAGTACTTC
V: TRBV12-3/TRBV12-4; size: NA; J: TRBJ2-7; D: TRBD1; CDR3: CASSWDSRSYNEQYF; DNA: TGTGCCAGCAGTTGGGACAGCCGCTCCTACAATGAGCAGTACTTC
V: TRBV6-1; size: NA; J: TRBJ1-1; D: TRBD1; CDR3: CASSRMRQGRAMNTEAFF; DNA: TGTGCCAGCAGTCGAATGAGACAGGGTCGGGCGATGAACACTGAAGCTTTCTTT
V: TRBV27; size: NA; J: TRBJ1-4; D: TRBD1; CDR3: CASREGAMTTNEKLFF; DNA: TGTGCCAGCCGGGAGGGGGCCATGACAACTAATGAAAAACTGTTTTTT
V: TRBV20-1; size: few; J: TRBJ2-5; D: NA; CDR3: CSAALPWGLEQYF; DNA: TGCAGTGCTGCCCTCCCTTGGGGGCTAGAGCAGTACTTC
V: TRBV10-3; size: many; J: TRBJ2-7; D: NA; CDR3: CAISEGGNNEQYF; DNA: TGTGCCATCAGTGAGGGGGGTAACAACGAGCAGTACTTC
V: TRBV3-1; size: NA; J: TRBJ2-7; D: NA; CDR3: CASSQDYPFDEQYF; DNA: TGTGCCAGCAGCCAAGATTATCCGTTCGACGAGCAGTACTTC
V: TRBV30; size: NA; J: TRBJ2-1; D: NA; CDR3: CAWSHGANEQFF; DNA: TGTGCCTGGAGTCACGGCGCAAACGAGCAGTTCTTC
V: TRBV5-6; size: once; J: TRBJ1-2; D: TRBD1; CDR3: CASATGGSLYGYTF; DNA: TGTGCCAGCGCGACAGGGGGCAGCCTCTATGGCTACACCTTC
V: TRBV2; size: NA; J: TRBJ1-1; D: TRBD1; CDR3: CASRDTGGFSEAFF; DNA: TGTGCCAGCAGGGACACAGGGGGGTTTAGTGAAGCTTTCTTT
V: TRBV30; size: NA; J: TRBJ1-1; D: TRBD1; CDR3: CAWRGGQGAFF; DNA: TGTGCCTGGAGAGGGGGACAGGGAGCTTTCTTT
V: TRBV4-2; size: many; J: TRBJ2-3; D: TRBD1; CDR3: CASSQATTGKDTQYF; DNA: TGTGCCAGCAGCCAAGCAACGACAGGGAAGGATACGCAGTATTTT
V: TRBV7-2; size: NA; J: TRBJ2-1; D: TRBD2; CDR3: CASSPPGLAGASEQFF; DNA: TGTGCCAGCAGCCCCCCGGGACTAGCGGGGGCCAGTGAGCAGTTCTTC
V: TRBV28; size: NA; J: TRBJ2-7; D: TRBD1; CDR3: CASRSGTGAHEQYF; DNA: TGTGCCAGCAGGTCCGGGACAGGGGCACACGAGCAGTACTTC
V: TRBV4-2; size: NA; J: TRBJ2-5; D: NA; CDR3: CASSQDARGQETQYF; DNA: TGTGCCAGCAGCCAAGATGCACGGGGCCAAGAGACCCAGTACTTC
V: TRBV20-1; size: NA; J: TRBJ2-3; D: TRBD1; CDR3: CSAREQGLRTDTQYF; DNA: TGCAGTGCTAGAGAACAGGGGCTCCGCACAGATACGCAGTATTTT
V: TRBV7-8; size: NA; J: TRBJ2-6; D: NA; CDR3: CASSLLSTSSGANVLTF; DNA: TGTGCCAGCAGCTTACTGTCGACTAGCTCTGGGGCCAACGTCCTGACTTTC
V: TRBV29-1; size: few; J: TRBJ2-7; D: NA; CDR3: CSVERISDRSYEQYF; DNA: TGCAGCGTTGAAAGGATCTCCGACAGGTCCTACGAGCAGTACTTC